One sample yielded the 15 T cell receptor beta chains listed below, sequenced in a study of brain T cells in children with intractable seizures. TCRdb's copy holds only in-frame clones and misses some; the assay was immunoSEQ multiplex PCR. Here the sample spans tens of thousands of clones, 90% to 95% being singletons. This specimen consisted of peripheral blood, obtained at surgery. The receptors here all came from a boy younger than two with tuberous sclerosis and intractable seizures.

J is TRBJ2-1 and V is TRBV9; 11 positions match TRBD2. This CDR3 is 17 amino acids long. After removal of 0 bases from V and 3 bases from J, the junction contained 5 bases not matched to a gene. In germline, CDR1 is SGDLS, CDR2 YYNGEE. The CDR3 nucleotides are TGTGCCAGCAGCGTAGGGGGACTAGCGGAAAACTACAATGAGCAGTTCTTC. Translating gives CASSVGGLAENYNEQFF.

The rearrangement joins TRBV7-2 to TRBJ2-1; D perhaps matches TRBD2 (6 bases). The CDR3 runs 15 residues. Per germline, CDR1 SGHTA and CDR2 FQGNSA. V was trimmed by 1 base and J by 9 bases, leaving 16 bases between them. CDR3 bases: TGTGCCAGCAGCTTAGAACTTGGGAGGCATGGTGAGCAGTTCTTC. This gives the protein CASSLELGRHGEQFF. The full variable domain, its missing parts supplied by reference TRBV7-2 and TRBJ2-1, is GAGVSQSPSNKVTEKGKDVELRCDPISGHTALYWYRQSLGQGLEFLIYFQGNSAPDKSGLPSDRFSAERTGGSVSTLTIQRTQQEDSAVYLCASSLELGRHGEQFFGPGTRLTVL.

The rearrangement links TRBV9 to TRBJ2-3, with D hard to call. With 2 bases removed from V and 0 bases from J, the gap between germline ends came to 7 bases. Germline CDR1 SGDLS, CDR2 YYNGEE. This CDR3 is built from 14 residues. The CDR3: CASSVSGSTDTQYF. The DNA for the CDR3 is TGTGCCAGCAGCGTTTCCGGGAGCACAGATACGCAGTATTTT.

The J gene is TRBJ1-1, the V gene TRBV11-3; no firm D call. Germline CDR1 SGHNT, CDR2 YENEEA. There are 12 residues in the CDR3. V lost 1 base and J lost 6, with 6 bases in between. The CDR3 nucleotides read TGTGCCAGCAGCTTAGGGAGGGCTGAAGCTTTCTTT. It codes for CASSLGRAEAFF.

This chain connects TRBV24-1 to TRBJ2-1; D gene ambiguous. V was shortened by 4 bases and J by 10 bases, with 7 bases between the two germline ends. The length of the CDR3 is 11 residues. The germline gives CDR1 KGHDR, CDR2 SFDVKD. The CDR3 nucleotides are TGTGCCACCAGTGAGGGAACAGAGCAGTTCTTC. This encodes CATSEGTEQFF.

The chain links TRBV6-5 to TRBJ1-1; 7 nucleotides agree with TRBD1. Trimming cost V 5 bases and J 5 bases; bases outside gene matches: 11. The germline V gene has CDR1 MNHEY and CDR2 SVGAGI. There are 15 residues in the CDR3. The CDR3 reads CASSLYGTVGTEAFF. The CDR3 bases are TGTGCCAGCAGTCTATACGGGACAGTAGGAACTGAAGCTTTCTTT.

J is TRBJ2-1 and V is TRBV4-2, with D possibly being TRBD2 (5 bases). Germline lookup yields CDR1 LGHNA and CDR2 YNFKEQ. This CDR3 region has 13 residues. Between the trimmed V and J ends, which lost 7 bases and 8 bases, there was a span of 15 bases. The CDR3 loop is CASTLEEGDEQFF. The CDR3, as DNA: TGTGCCAGCACCCTCGAAGAGGGCGATGAGCAGTTCTTC.

The CDR3 DNA reads TGTGCCAGCAGTTACCCGTACAGGGGTCGGGAGACCCAGTACTTC. Its translation: CASSYPYRGRETQYF. The gene calls are TRBV6-6 and TRBJ2-5, with 7 bases lining up with TRBD1. Germline V CDR1 and CDR2: MNHNY, SVGAGI (reference sequence). This CDR3 is 15 amino acids long. V trimming: 2 bases; J trimming: 5 bases; junction bases outside the gene matches: 8.

This clone came up once. DNA for the CDR3: TGTGCCTGGAATACAGGGGGGAATTCACCCCTCCACTTT. Translating gives CAWNTGGNSPLHF. The chain links TRBV30 to TRBJ1-6; 8 nucleotides line up with TRBD1. The CDR3 has 13 residues. The V gene's germline CDR1 is GTSNPN and CDR2 SVGIG (reference sequence). The ends lost 4 bases at V and 7 bases at J; junction bases unmatched: 3.

The J gene is TRBJ1-6, the V gene TRBV4-1; D remains unclear. Trimming cost V 3 bases and J 7 bases, with 16 bases left between them. The CDR3 runs 16 residues. The germline gives CDR1 MGHRA, CDR2 YSYEKL. The CDR3 nucleotides are TGCGCCAGCAGCCAGGCCGGGCCCACGTGGAATTCACCCCTCCACTTT. The encoded protein is CASSQAGPTWNSPLHF.

This chain joins TRBV13 and TRBJ2-7; 8 bases fit TRBD1. This CDR3 spans 14 amino acids. Looked up from germline, CDR1 is PRHDT and CDR2 is FYEKMQ (reference sequence). V shed 0 bases and J 4 bases; nucleotides not matched to a gene: 2. The CDR3 loop is CASSLGHRGYEQYF. CDR3 in DNA: TGTGCCAGCAGCTTAGGGCACAGGGGGTACGAGCAGTACTTC.

This clone appeared once. V usage is TRBV6-1 and J usage is TRBJ1-3; D possibly corresponds to TRBD1 (6 bases). Germline values: CDR1 MNHNS, CDR2 SASEGT. CDR3 length equals 16 residues. V lost 0 bases, J lost 5 bases, and 14 bases lay in between. The CDR3 here is CASSEARGGGRNTIYF. The DNA for the CDR3 is TGTGCCAGCAGTGAAGCGCGCGGGGGCGGTCGAAACACCATATATTTT.

This CDR3 reads CASSARASGGIYEQYF. For the CDR3, the DNA is TGTGCCAGCAGCGCAAGGGCTAGCGGGGGGATCTACGAGCAGTACTTC. The rearrangement links TRBV7-6 to TRBJ2-7; 11 nucleotides align to TRBD2. The CDR3 has 16 amino acids. The J segment lost 3 bases and the V segment lost 5 bases, leaving 9 bases of the junction unmatched. The germline V gene encodes CDR1 SGHVS and CDR2 FNYEAQ. Supplemented by reference TRBV7-6 and TRBJ2-7, the full variable domain reads GAGVSQSPRYKVTKRGQDVALRCDPISGHVSLYWYRQALGQGPEFLTYFNYEAQQDKSGLPNDRFSAERPEGSISTLTIQRTEQRDSAMYRCASSARASGGIYEQYFGPGTRLTVT.

The rearrangement uses TRBV18 and TRBJ1-4; D remains ambiguous. The CDR3 has 15 amino acids. Germline V lookup: CDR1 KGHSH, CDR2 LQKENI. Trimming cost V 2 bases and J 7 bases, with 14 bases left between them. CDR3 nucleotides: TGTGCCAGCTCACCAGACGTGTCAGAACCTGAAAAACTGTTTTTT. Protein sequence: CASSPDVSEPEKLFF.

The DNA of the CDR3 is TGCGCCAGCAGCTTGGAACAGGACATGGACTATGGCTACACCTTC. Protein product: CASSLEQDMDYGYTF. V is TRBV5-1 and J is TRBJ1-2; D is perhaps TRBD1 (5 bases). The CDR3 is 15 residues long. Trimming shortened V by 0 bases and J by 3 bases, and 12 bases separated the two germline ends. From germline, CDR1 is SGHRS and CDR2 YFSETQ.